Sequencing of this TCR beta chain was carried out in a study of shared clonotypes between healthy human individuals. Here immunoSEQ multiplex PCR was the method, and the copy in TCRdb shows in-frame clones only, minus some. Of 2 million to 2.5 million clones listed, 85% to 95% are singletons. CDR3 length: 15 amino acids. V shed 3 bases and J shed 5 bases, with 15 bases lying between them. CDR1 is MDHEN, CDR2 SYDVKM, per germline. The receptor's source is a man between 18 and 29 years old in good health. Some clones in this sample may be carry-over from other donors' samples. This chain joins TRBV28 and TRBJ2-3; unclear D gene. The sample consisted of naive CD4+ T cells from PBMCs. Subset of the sample: CD45RA+ positively selected. The CDR3 is CASSFRSRRKDTQYF. The DNA for the CDR3 is TGTGCCAGCAGTTTCAGGAGCCGAAGAAAAGATACGCAGTATTTT.